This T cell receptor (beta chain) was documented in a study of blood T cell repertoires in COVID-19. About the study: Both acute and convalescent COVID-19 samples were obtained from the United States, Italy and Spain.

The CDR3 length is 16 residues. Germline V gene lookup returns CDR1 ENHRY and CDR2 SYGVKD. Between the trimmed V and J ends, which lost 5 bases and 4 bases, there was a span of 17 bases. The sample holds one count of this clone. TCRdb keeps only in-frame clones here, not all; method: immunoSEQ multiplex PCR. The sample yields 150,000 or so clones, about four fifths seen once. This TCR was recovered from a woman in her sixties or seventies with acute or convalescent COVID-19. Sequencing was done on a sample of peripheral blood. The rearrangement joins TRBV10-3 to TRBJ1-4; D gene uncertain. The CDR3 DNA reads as TGTGCCATCAGTCAACCTGGACTTGGGTTTAATGAAAAACTGTTTTTT. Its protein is CAISQPGLGFNEKLFF.